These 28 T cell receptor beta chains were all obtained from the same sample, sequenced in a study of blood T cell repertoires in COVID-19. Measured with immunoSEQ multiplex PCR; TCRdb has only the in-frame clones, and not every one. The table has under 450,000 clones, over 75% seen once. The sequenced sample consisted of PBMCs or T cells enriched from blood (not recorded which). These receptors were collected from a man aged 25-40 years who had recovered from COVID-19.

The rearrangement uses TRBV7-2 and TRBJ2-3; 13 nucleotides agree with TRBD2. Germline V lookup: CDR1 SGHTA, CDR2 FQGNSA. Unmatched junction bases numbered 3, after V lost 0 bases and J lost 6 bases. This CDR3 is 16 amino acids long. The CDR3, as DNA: TGTGCCAGCAGCTTAGCGATGACTAGCGGGAGGGATACGCAGTATTTT. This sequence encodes CASSLAMTSGRDTQYF.

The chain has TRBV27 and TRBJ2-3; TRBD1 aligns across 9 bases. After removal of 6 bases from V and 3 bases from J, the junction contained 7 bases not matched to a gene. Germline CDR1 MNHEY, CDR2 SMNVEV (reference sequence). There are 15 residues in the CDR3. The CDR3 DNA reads TGTGCCAGCAGGGCACAGGGGGCGCGAACAGATACGCAGTATTTT. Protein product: CASRAQGARTDTQYF.

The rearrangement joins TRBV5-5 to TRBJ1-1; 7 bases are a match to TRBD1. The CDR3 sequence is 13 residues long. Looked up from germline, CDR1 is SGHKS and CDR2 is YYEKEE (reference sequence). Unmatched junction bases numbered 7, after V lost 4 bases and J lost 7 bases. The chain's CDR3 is CASSPEGAGEAFF. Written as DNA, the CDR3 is TGTGCCAGCAGCCCTGAGGGGGCCGGTGAAGCTTTCTTT.

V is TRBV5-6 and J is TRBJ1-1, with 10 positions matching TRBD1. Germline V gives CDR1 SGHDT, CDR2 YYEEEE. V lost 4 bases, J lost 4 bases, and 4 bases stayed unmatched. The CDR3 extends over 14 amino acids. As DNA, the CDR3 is TGTGCCAGCAGCGCGGGACAGGGGATCACTGAAGCTTTCTTT. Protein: CASSAGQGITEAFF.

The CDR3 coding sequence is TGTGCCAGCAGCCAAGGGACACCTTATACGCAGTATTTT. It yields the protein CASSQGTPYTQYF. The rearrangement joins TRBV11-2 to TRBJ2-3; possibly TRBD1 for D (6 bases). The CDR3 runs 13 residues. Trimming shortened V by 5 bases and J by 7 bases, and 13 bases separated the two germline ends. Germline V gene sequence: CDR1 SGHAT, CDR2 FQNNGV.

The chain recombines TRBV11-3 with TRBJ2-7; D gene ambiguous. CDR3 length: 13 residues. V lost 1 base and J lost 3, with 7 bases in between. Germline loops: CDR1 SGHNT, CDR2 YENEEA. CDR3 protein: CASSLGPYYEQYF. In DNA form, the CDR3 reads TGTGCCAGCAGCTTAGGGCCATACTACGAGCAGTACTTC. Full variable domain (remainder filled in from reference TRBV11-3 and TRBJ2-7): EAGVVQSPRYKIIEKKQPVAFWCNPISGHNTLYWYLQNLGQGPELLIRYENEEAVDDSQLPKDRFSAERLKGVDSTLKIQPAELGDSAVYLCASSLGPYYEQYFGPGTRLTVT.

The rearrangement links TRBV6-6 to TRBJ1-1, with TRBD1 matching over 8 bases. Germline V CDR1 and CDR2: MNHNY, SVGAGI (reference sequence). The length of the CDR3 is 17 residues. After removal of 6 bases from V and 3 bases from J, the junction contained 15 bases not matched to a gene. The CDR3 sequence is CASSRRTGNKGDTEAFF. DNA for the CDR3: TGTGCCAGCAGCCGAAGGACAGGGAATAAAGGGGACACTGAAGCTTTCTTT.

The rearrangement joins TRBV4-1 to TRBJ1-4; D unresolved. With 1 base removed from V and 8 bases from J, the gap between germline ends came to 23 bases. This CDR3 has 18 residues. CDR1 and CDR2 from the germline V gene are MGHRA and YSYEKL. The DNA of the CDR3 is TGCGCCAGCAGCCAAGTGGAGGGTTGGGGTGGCATTGAGGAAAAACTGTTTTTT. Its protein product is CASSQVEGWGGIEEKLFF.

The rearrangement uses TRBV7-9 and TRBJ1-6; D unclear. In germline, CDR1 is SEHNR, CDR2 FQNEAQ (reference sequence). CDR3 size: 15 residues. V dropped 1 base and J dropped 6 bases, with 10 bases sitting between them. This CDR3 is CASSLELTGNSPLHF. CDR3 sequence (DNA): TGTGCCAGCAGCTTAGAACTCACCGGTAATTCACCCCTCCACTTT.

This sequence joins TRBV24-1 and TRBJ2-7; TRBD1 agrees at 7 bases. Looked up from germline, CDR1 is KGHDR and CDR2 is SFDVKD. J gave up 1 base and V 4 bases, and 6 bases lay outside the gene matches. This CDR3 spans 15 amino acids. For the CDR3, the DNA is TGTGCCACCAGTGACCCCCGGGACAGTTCCTACGAGCAGTACTTC. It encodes CATSDPRDSSYEQYF.

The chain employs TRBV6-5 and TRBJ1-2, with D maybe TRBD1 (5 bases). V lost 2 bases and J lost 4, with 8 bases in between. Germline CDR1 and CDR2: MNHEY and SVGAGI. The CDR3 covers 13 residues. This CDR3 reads CASSYDRTYGYTF. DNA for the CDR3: TGTGCCAGCAGTTACGACAGAACCTATGGCTACACCTTC.

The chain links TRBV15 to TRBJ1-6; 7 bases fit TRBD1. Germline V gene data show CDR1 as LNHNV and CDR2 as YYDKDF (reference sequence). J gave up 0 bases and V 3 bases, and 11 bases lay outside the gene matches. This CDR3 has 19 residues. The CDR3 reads CATSRDKGQLSSYNSPLHF. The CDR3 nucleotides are TGTGCCACCAGCAGGGACAAGGGACAGTTAAGCTCCTATAATTCACCCCTCCACTTT. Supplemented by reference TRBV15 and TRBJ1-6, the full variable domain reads DAMVIQNPRYQVTQFGKPVTLSCSQTLNHNVMYWYQQKSSQAPKLLFHYYDKDFNNEADTPDNFQSRRPNTSFCFLDIRSPGLGDTAMYLCATSRDKGQLSSYNSPLHFGNGTRLTVT.

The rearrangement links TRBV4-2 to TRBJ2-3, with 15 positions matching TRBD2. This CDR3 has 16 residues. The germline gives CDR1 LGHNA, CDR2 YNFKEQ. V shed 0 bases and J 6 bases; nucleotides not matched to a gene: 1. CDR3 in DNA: TGTGCCAGCAGCCAAGATGGGACTAGCGGGGGGGATACGCAGTATTTT. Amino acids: CASSQDGTSGGDTQYF.

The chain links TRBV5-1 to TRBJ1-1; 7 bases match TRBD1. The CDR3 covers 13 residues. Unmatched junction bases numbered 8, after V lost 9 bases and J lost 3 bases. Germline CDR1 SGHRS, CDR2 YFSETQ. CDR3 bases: TGCGCCACCAGATCCGGACAGGACACTGAAGCTTTCTTT. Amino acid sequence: CATRSGQDTEAFF.

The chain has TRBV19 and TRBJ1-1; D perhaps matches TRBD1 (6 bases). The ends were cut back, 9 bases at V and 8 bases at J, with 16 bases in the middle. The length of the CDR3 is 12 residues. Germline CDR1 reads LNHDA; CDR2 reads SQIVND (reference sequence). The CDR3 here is CASGGGALEAFF. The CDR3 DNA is TGTGCCAGCGGCGGGGGGGCGTTGGAAGCTTTCTTT.

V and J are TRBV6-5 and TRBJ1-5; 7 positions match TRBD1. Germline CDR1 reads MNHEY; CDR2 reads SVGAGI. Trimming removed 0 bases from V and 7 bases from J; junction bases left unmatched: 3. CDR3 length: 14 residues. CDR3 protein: CASSYSTGSQPQHF. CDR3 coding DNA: TGTGCCAGCAGTTACTCGACAGGGAGCCAGCCCCAGCATTTT.

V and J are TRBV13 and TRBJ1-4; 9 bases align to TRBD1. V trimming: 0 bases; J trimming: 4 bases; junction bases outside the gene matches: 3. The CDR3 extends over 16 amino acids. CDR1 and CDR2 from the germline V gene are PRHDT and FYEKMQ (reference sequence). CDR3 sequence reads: CASSLGGQGVNEKLFF. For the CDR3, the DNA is TGTGCCAGCAGCTTAGGGGGACAGGGTGTTAATGAAAAACTGTTTTTT.

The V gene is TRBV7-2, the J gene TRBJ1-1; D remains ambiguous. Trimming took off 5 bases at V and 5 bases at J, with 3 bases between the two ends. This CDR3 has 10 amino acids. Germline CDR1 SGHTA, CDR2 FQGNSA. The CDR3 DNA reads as TGTGCCAGCAGCCGTACTGAAGCTTTCTTT. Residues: CASSRTEAFF.

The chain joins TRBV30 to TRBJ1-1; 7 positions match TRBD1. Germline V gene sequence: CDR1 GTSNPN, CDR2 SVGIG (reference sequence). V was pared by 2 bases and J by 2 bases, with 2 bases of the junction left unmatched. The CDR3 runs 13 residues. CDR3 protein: CAWSTGANTEAFF. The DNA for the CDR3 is TGTGCCTGGAGTACAGGGGCTAACACTGAAGCTTTCTTT.

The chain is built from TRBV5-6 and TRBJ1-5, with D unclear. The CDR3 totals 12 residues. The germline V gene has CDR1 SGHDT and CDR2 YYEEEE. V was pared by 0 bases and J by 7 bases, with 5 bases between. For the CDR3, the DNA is TGTGCCAGCAGCTTGGGGGCACAGCCCCAGCATTTT. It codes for CASSLGAQPQHF.

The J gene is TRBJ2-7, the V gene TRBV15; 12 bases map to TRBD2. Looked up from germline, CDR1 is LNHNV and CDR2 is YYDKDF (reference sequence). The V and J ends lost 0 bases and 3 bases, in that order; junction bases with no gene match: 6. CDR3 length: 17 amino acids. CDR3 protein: CATSRDWTSGAVYEQYF. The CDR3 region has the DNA TGTGCCACCAGCAGAGACTGGACTAGCGGGGCGGTCTACGAGCAGTACTTC.

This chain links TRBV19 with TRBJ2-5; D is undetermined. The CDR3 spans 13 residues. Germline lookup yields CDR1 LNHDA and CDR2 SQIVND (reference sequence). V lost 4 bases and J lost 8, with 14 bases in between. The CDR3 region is CASSSIDSRTQYF. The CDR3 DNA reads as TGTGCCAGTAGTAGTATTGATAGTCGAACCCAGTACTTC.

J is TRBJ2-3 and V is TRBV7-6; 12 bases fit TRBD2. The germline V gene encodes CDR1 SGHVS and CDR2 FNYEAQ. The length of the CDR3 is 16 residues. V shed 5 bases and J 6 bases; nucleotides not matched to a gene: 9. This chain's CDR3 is CASSPWTSGAPDTQYF. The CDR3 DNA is TGTGCCAGCAGCCCTTGGACTAGCGGGGCCCCGGATACGCAGTATTTT.

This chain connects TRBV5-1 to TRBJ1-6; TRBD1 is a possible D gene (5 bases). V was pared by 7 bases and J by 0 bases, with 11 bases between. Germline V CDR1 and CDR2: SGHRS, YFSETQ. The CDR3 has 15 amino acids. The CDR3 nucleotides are TGCGCCAGCCGTTATGGGGCCTCCTATAATTCACCCCTCCACTTT. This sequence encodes CASRYGASYNSPLHF. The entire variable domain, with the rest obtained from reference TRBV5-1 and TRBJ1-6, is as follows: KAGVTQTPRYLIKTRGQQVTLSCSPISGHRSVSWYQQTPGQGLQFLFEYFSETQRNKGNFPGRFSGRQFSNSRSEMNVSTLELGDSALYLCASRYGASYNSPLHFGNGTRLTVT.

CDR3 sequence (DNA): TGTGCCAGCAGCTGGATGGGCGGGGGATCCACAGATACGCAGTATTTT. It yields the protein CASSWMGGGSTDTQYF. The chain links TRBV9 to TRBJ2-3; TRBD2 matches 7 bases. The V gene end was trimmed by 4 bases and the J gene end by 2 bases; junction bases not matched to a gene: 10. CDR1 and CDR2 (germline): SGDLS, YYNGEE. The CDR3 consists of 16 residues.

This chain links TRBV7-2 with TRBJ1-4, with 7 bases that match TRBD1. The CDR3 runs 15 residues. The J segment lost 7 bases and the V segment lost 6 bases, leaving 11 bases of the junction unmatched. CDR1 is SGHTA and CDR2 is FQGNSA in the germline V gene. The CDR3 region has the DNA TGTGCCAGCAGGTTCCAGGGGGGCTCGGTTGAAAAACTGTTTTTT. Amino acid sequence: CASRFQGGSVEKLFF.

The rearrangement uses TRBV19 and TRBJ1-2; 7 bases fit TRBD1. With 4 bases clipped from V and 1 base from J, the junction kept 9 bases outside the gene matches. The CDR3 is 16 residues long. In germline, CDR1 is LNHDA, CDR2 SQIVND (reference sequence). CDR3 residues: CASSSISGGGNYGYTF. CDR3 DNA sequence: TGTGCCAGTAGTAGCATTTCAGGGGGAGGTAACTATGGCTACACCTTC.

The CDR3 loop is CASRGTTNTEAFF. The CDR3 coding sequence is TGTGCCAGCAGAGGGACAACGAACACTGAAGCTTTCTTT. This chain links TRBV6-5 with TRBJ1-1; a possible D gene is TRBD1 (6 bases). Germline V gives CDR1 MNHEY, CDR2 SVGAGI. This CDR3 contains 13 residues. The V gene lost 6 bases and the J gene lost 1 base, with 9 bases spanning the gap.